This entry is about one T cell receptor beta chain. Its matching antigen is unknown. The data belong to a study of T cell repertoires in cytomegalovirus infection. General study points: The cumulative frequency of public TCR beta families distinguished individuals who carried CMV together with the relevant HLA.

V lost 4 bases and J lost 3, with 9 bases in between. Germline values: CDR1 KGHDR, CDR2 SFDVKD. This CDR3 is built from 14 residues. Using its own MiXCR run on the reads, TCRdb lists one record per CDR3 protein. Seen here are about 300,000 distinct CDR3 sequences, 9.6% observed once, and the top ten hold less than 3%. This chain joins TRBV24-1 and TRBJ1-5; D gene uncertain. The specimen was PBMCs. This receptor was obtained from a human donor in good health (CMV status not recorded). Some clones in this sample may be carry-over from other donors' samples. The CDR3: CATSEGNNNQPQHF. CDR3 DNA sequence: TGTGCCACCAGTGAGGGGAACAACAATCAGCCCCAGCATTTT.